These T cell receptor beta chains were read from a single sample in a study of identical twins. TCRdb redid the calling of the 5' RACE reads with MiXCR, one entry per CDR3 protein. The table has about 220,000 distinct CDR3 sequences, roughly 7.1% seen once. This sample also appeared in a second study, on T cells expressing NK-cell markers.

Input material: CD8+ T cells sorted from blood. Source of these receptors: a woman between 18 and 30 years old in good health. Each CDR3 is given with its conserved first and last residue. The order of the fields is clone size, J gene, V gene, D gene, CDR3 DNA, CDR3 protein. A D gene is named only where the DNA matches it firmly. Where a row states a size, it is once, few, many or the class of an expanded clone; other rows omit it.

NA,TRBJ2-7,TRBV10-3,TRBD1,TGTGCCATCAGTGAGTCGAACAGGGGCTCCGAGCAGTACTTC,CAISESNRGSEQYF
NA,TRBJ2-1,TRBV19,NA,TGTGCCAGTAGTAGTGGACTACCCTACAATGAGCAGTTCTTC,CASSSGLPYNEQFF
few,TRBJ1-1,TRBV7-2,TRBD1,TGTGCCAGCAGCTCCTCCATGGGACAGACGATCGAAGCTTTCTTT,CASSSSMGQTIEAFF
many,TRBJ1-2,TRBV9,NA,TGTGCCAGCAGCGTAGGTGGGGTGAGTGGCTACACCTTC,CASSVGGVSGYTF
few,TRBJ2-6,TRBV29-1,NA,TGCAGCGTTGGCGTCTCTGGGGCCAACGTCCTGACTTTC,CSVGVSGANVLTF
few,TRBJ2-2,TRBV20-1,NA,TGCAGTGCTGCGGACTCGAACACCGGGGAGCTGTTTTTT,CSAADSNTGELFF
few,TRBJ2-3,TRBV5-6,NA,TGTGCCAGCAGCCCGCCTAGGGTCCCAACGCAGTATTTT,CASSPPRVPTQYF
many,TRBJ2-1,TRBV27,TRBD2,TGTGCCAGCAGAATAGCGGGAGGGAACAATGAGCAGTTCTTC,CASRIAGGNNEQFF
few,TRBJ2-5,TRBV7-9,NA,TGTGCCAGCAGCTCCAGCGGGTGGGAGACCCAGTACTTC,CASSSSGWETQYF
many,TRBJ2-1,TRBV3-1,TRBD1,TGTGCCAGCAGCCAAGAAGGACAGGGATCCTACAATGAGCAGTTCTTC,CASSQEGQGSYNEQFF
few,TRBJ2-1,TRBV14,TRBD2,TGTGCCAGCAGCCTACTAGCGGGGGTTTTCAATGAGCAGTTCTTC,CASSLLAGVFNEQFF
many,TRBJ2-2,TRBV5-6,NA,TGTGCCAGCAGCTTGGGACCCACCGGGGAGCTGTTTTTT,CASSLGPTGELFF
many,TRBJ1-1,TRBV25-1,NA,TGTGCCAGCAAATCGGGACATTTGGCTTTCTTT,CASKSGHLAFF
many,TRBJ2-7,TRBV9,NA,TGTGCCAGCAGCGTTACGGGGAGTCCGTCCTACGAGCAGTACTTC,CASSVTGSPSYEQYF
NA,TRBJ1-5,TRBV7-8,TRBD1,TGTGCCAGCAGTGAGACCGGGACAGGGGGTCAGCCCCAGCATTTT,CASSETGTGGQPQHF
few,TRBJ2-7,TRBV3-1,TRBD2,TGTGCCAGCAGCCAGGCGACCGGGACTACCCCCTCCTACGAGCAGTACTTC,CASSQATGTTPSYEQYF
few,TRBJ2-5,TRBV5-6,NA,TGTGCCAGCAGCTTGGCCGGAAAGACCCAGTACTTC,CASSLAGKTQYF
NA,TRBJ1-4,TRBV6-1,NA,TGTGCCAGCAAAAAAGGGGTAGGATGGTGTGAAAAACTGTTTTTT,CASKKGVGWCEKLFF
many,TRBJ1-5,TRBV28,TRBD1,TGTGCCAGCAGTTACCCACTCTTAGGGGGCGGAAACAATCAGCCCCAGCATTTT,CASSYPLLGGGNNQPQHF
few,TRBJ2-5,TRBV27,TRBD2,TGTGCCAGCAGTTGGGTCAGCAGCGGGGGGGCCTCTGAGACCCAGTACTTC,CASSWVSSGGASETQYF
many,TRBJ1-6,TRBV12-3/TRBV12-4,NA,TGTGCCAGCACCCCCCAGGGGTATAATTCACCCCTCCACTTT,CASTPQGYNSPLHF
many,TRBJ1-2,TRBV9,NA,TGTGCCAGCAGCGGACCCCTACAGGGCCTATATGGCTACACCTTC,CASSGPLQGLYGYTF
NA,TRBJ2-7,TRBV9,TRBD2,TGTGCCAGCAGCGTAGCCCCGGGAGGCACCTACGAGCAGTACTTC,CASSVAPGGTYEQYF
NA,TRBJ2-7,TRBV7-2,TRBD2,TGTGCCAGCGACCCCCCGGGGGGGGCCTTGCACTACGAGCAGTACTTC,CASDPPGGALHYEQYF
NA,TRBJ2-7,TRBV5-1,NA,TGCGCCAGCAGCTTGAGTGCAGGGTGGGAGCAGTACTTC,CASSLSAGWEQYF
few,TRBJ1-2,TRBV2,NA,TGTGCCATTACGGACAGAACGCGCGGCTACACCTTC,CAITDRTRGYTF
many,TRBJ2-7,TRBV27,NA,TGTGCCAGCAGTGACCGGGCCGGAGTCTACGAGCAGTACTTC,CASSDRAGVYEQYF
NA,TRBJ1-1,TRBV2,NA,TGTGCCAGCCCCGGGGGGCTAACTGAAGCTTTCTTT,CASPGGLTEAFF
NA,TRBJ2-5,TRBV12-3/TRBV12-4,TRBD2,TGTGCCAGCAGTTTTACTAGCGGGAGGGAGACCCAGTACTTC,CASSFTSGRETQYF
few,TRBJ2-7,TRBV7-2,TRBD1,TGTGCCAGCAGCTTAGGGACAGGGGGCGCGTGGGAGCAGTACTTC,CASSLGTGGAWEQYF
NA,TRBJ2-1,TRBV7-9,TRBD2,TGTGCCAGCAGCTTTACAGCGGGGGGGGTGGATGAGCAGTTCTTC,CASSFTAGGVDEQFF
many,TRBJ1-6,TRBV15,NA,TGTGCCACCAGAAATCACGGGGAGGGAGAATCACCCCTCCACTTT,CATRNHGEGESPLHF
few,TRBJ2-7,TRBV7-9,TRBD2,TGTGCCAGCCTGGGGGGGCTAGCGGGTGACTTCTACGAGCAGTACTTC,CASLGGLAGDFYEQYF
NA,TRBJ1-3,TRBV6-5,NA,TGTGCCAGCTCAGAACCTGGAAACACCATATATTTT,CASSEPGNTIYF
NA,TRBJ1-6,TRBV13,NA,TGTGCCAGCAGCCAAGGGGTTTCACCCCTCCACTTT,CASSQGVSPLHF
NA,TRBJ2-7,TRBV4-3,TRBD1,TGCGCCAGCAGCCAAGCCGACAGGGGCTACGAGCAGTACTTC,CASSQADRGYEQYF
NA,TRBJ2-1,TRBV28,TRBD2,TGTGCCAGCAGTGAGACTAGCGGGAAAAATGAGCAGTTCTTC,CASSETSGKNEQFF
many,TRBJ2-7,TRBV4-3,TRBD2,TGCGCCAGCAGCCAAGATACTAGCGACGAGCAGTACTTC,CASSQDTSDEQYF
many,TRBJ2-1,TRBV6-5,TRBD1,TGTGCCAGCAGTTTCTCCGGACAGGGATCCTACAATGAGCAGTTCTTC,CASSFSGQGSYNEQFF
many,TRBJ2-7,TRBV15,TRBD2,TGTGCCACCAGCACAGCGGGAGGCTACGAGCAGTACTTC,CATSTAGGYEQYF
NA,TRBJ2-7,TRBV11-2,NA,TGTGCCAGCAGCTTTGGGGGGAAATACTACGAGCAGTACTTC,CASSFGGKYYEQYF
NA,TRBJ2-4,TRBV2,NA,TGTGCCAGCGCTAGACAGGCCCAATATGTGATAGCCAAAAACATTCAGTACTTC,CASARQAQYVIAKNIQYF
NA,TRBJ2-3,TRBV4-1,TRBD2,TGCGCCAGCAGCTTTCGTAGCGGGGGACGACAGATCACAGATACGCAGTATTTT,CASSFRSGGRQITDTQYF
few,TRBJ2-2,TRBV7-2,TRBD2,TGTGCCAGCAGCGTCACGGGGCCGGGAGGAGCCGGGGAGCTGTTTTTT,CASSVTGPGGAGELFF
many,TRBJ1-2,TRBV19,NA,TGTGCCAGTAGTATCGGCGGTCCTAACTATGGCTACACCTTC,CASSIGGPNYGYTF
few,TRBJ2-7,TRBV7-9,NA,TGTGCCAGCAGCTTAGCGCACGGCTTCTCCTACGAGCAGTACTTC,CASSLAHGFSYEQYF
few,TRBJ2-5,TRBV7-9,TRBD2,TGTGCCAGCAGCGCTGTTGGGACTAGACAAGAGACCCAGTACTTC,CASSAVGTRQETQYF
NA,TRBJ1-1,TRBV19,NA,TGTGCCAGTAGTATGAGGAGGGGGGGTTTGGGCACTGAAGCTTTCTTT,CASSMRRGGLGTEAFF
many,TRBJ2-7,TRBV25-1,NA,TGTGCCAGCAGTAGTGGCAGTACCTACGAGCAGTACTTC,CASSSGSTYEQYF
many,TRBJ2-1,TRBV4-3,TRBD2,TGCGCCAGCAGCCAAGCTAGCGGGAGGGTTCGGGATGAGCAGTTCTTC,CASSQASGRVRDEQFF
few,TRBJ2-7,TRBV15,NA,TGTGCCACCAGCAGAGATACGGGCCCAGCCTACGAGCAGTACTTC,CATSRDTGPAYEQYF
many,TRBJ2-7,TRBV6-1,TRBD2,TGTGCCAGCTGCCCTGGACTAGCCGTATACGAGCAGTACTTC,CASCPGLAVYEQYF
few,TRBJ1-6,TRBV27,NA,TGTGCCAGCAGCCCCGGAAGGGTTTCACCCCTCCACTTT,CASSPGRVSPLHF
few,TRBJ2-1,TRBV5-1,NA,TGCGCCAGCAGAATTAACGACCTCAACCCCTACAATGAGCAGTTCTTC,CASRINDLNPYNEQFF
NA,TRBJ2-3,TRBV10-3,NA,TGTGCCATCACCGAGGGAAGGGTAGCTACCACAGATACGCAGTATTTT,CAITEGRVATTDTQYF